This TCR beta chain stems from a study of cytomegalovirus exposure and HLA in healthy donors. Notes on the study in general: In vitro data verified three CMV-associated chains as specific for CMV antigens. A highly shared variant cluster was judged a likely technical artifact. Investigators reported 164 TCR beta chains as tied to cytomegalovirus.

V gave up 2 bases and J gave up 6 bases; unmatched junction bases: 4. CDR3 length: 14 residues. CDR1 is MNHEY, CDR2 SVGAGI, per germline. Turning to this clone: Its target is unknown.

The PCR had 60 Vbeta and 13 Jbeta primers. The data were produced by immunoSEQ multiplex PCR, yet TCRdb's version contains in-frame clones alone and is incomplete. The profile shows tens of thousands of clones, about 74% of them singletons. Sequencing was performed on PBMCs. The chain joins TRBV6-5 to TRBJ2-7; 10 bases agree with TRBD1. The receptor comes from a woman aged 25 to 39 in good health and CMV-seropositive. This CDR3 reads CASSYGTGVSEQYF. CDR3 coding DNA: TGTGCCAGCAGTTACGGGACAGGGGTATCCGAGCAGTACTTC.